Listed below are T cell receptor beta chains from one sample, sequenced in a study of blood T cells in healthy people across ages. TCRdb recomputed calls from the 5' RACE reads with MiXCR, one row per CDR3 protein. The sample yields 1.5 million to 2 million distinct CDR3 sequences, 30% to 35% seen once. The material sequenced was blood. These receptor sequences come from a woman under 40 in good health. The CDR3 runs from the conserved cysteine through the conserved F or W. D genes are given only for firm matches. Size is omitted from some rows. Given values are once, few, many or a class for expanded clones.

>TRBJ2-1|NA|TRBV6-8|NA
TGTGCCAGCACCTTCCGGACTTCATTCTCCTACAATGAGCAGTTCTTC
CASTFRTSFSYNEQFF
>TRBJ2-7|NA|TRBV4-1|NA
TGTGCCAGCAGTCAGATTGGGTACGAGCAGTACTTC
CASSQIGYEQYF
>TRBJ2-1|NA|TRBV7-2|few
TGTGCCAGCAGACGAGGACTCGGATACAATGAGCAGTTCTTC
CASRRGLGYNEQFF
>TRBJ2-7|NA|TRBV7-9|many
TGTGCCAGCAGTTTTTCCGGGGAGAGCTCCTACGAGCAGTACTTC
CASSFSGESSYEQYF
>TRBJ2-3|TRBD2|TRBV5-6|NA
TGTGCCAGCAGCCCTCCGGGGCTAGCGGTTCTCACAGATACGCAGTATTTT
CASSPPGLAVLTDTQYF
>TRBJ1-2|NA|TRBV20-1|NA
TGCAGTGCTAGAGATGAGGCGTGGGTTCGCTATGGCTACACCTTC
CSARDEAWVRYGYTF
>TRBJ2-7|NA|TRBV29-1|many
TGCAGCGTTGAGGGGGTTGCCGGGACACAAGGCTCCTACGAGCAGTACTTC
CSVEGVAGTQGSYEQYF
>TRBJ2-3|NA|TRBV20-1|few
TGCAGTGCTAGAGACCTCACCAGGGCAAGCACAGATACGCAGTATTTT
CSARDLTRASTDTQYF
>TRBJ2-3|TRBD2|TRBV27|NA
TGTGCCAGCAGTGGGCTAGCGGTCCCATCCACAGATACGCAGTATTTT
CASSGLAVPSTDTQYF
>TRBJ2-3|NA|TRBV3-1|NA
TGTGCCAGCAGCCAGACGACGGTAGATACGCAGTATTTT
CASSQTTVDTQYF
>TRBJ2-1|TRBD2|TRBV28|NA
TGTGCCAGCAGTCGGACTAGCGGGAGGGCCCTTGACAATGAGCAGTTCTTC
CASSRTSGRALDNEQFF
>TRBJ2-1|NA|TRBV29-1|NA
TGCAGCGTTGATGGTTCGCCCCTCTACAATGAGCAGTTCTTC
CSVDGSPLYNEQFF
>TRBJ2-7|NA|TRBV2|NA
TGTGCCAGCAGTCTTTCAGTTTTCTCCTACGAGCAGTACTTC
CASSLSVFSYEQYF
>TRBJ2-1|NA|TRBV5-5|many
TGTGCCAGCAGCTTTTCTGGCGGCTACTCCTACAATGAGCAGTTCTTC
CASSFSGGYSYNEQFF
>TRBJ1-2|TRBD1|TRBV5-1|NA
TGCGCCAGCAGCTTGGATGGGACAGGGATCAATGGCTACACCTTC
CASSLDGTGINGYTF
>TRBJ2-3|TRBD2|TRBV6-2/TRBV6-3|NA
TGTGCCAGCAGTTACGTCCTAGCGGGGGCCGGGTGGGATACGCAGTATTTT
CASSYVLAGAGWDTQYF